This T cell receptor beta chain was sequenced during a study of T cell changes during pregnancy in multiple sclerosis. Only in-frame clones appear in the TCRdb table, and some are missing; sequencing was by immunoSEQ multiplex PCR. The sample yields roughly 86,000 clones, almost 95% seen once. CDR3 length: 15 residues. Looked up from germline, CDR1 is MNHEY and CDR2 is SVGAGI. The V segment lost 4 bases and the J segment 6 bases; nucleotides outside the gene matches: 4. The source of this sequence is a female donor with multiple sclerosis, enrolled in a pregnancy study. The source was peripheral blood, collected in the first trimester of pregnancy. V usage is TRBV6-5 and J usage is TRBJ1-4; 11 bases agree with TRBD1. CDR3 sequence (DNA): TGTGCCAGCAGTTCCCGGACAGGGGGCTATGAAAAACTGTTTTTT. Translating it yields CASSSRTGGYEKLFF.